The 19 T cell receptor beta chains below come from one sample, sequenced in a study of CD8 T cells in Susac syndrome (dated by TCRdb to about 2019). Library method: the immunoSEQ multiplex PCR assay. RNA was extracted using the RNeasy kit, and about 0.5 to 1 microgram was reverse transcribed with random hexamers. TCRdb applied fastp at Q25 and MiXCR to the public reads, then kept only in-frame beta chains. Each entry is one CDR3 protein sequence, shown with its most common DNA and genes. The table for this sample lists 84,000 or so distinct CDR3 sequences; about 95% of them were counted only once. The biggest ten clones account for about 0.39% of the sample. The specimen sequenced was CD8+ T cells from PBMCs. All receptors come from a human donor with Susac syndrome.

This rearrangement joins TRBV7-8 to TRBJ2-5, with 11 bases aligning to TRBD2. The CDR3 loop spans 16 amino acids. Trimming cost V 5 bases and J 3 bases; bases outside gene matches: 8. Germline V gene data show CDR1 as SGHVS and CDR2 as FQNEAQ. The CDR3 DNA is TGTGCCAGCAGCGGTAGCCTACTAGCGGGGGAAGAGACCCAGTACTTC. As protein: CASSGSLLAGEETQYF. Drawing the rest from reference TRBV7-8 and TRBJ2-5, the complete variable domain is GAGVSQSPRYKVAKRGQDVALRCDPISGHVSLFWYQQALGQGPEFLTYFQNEAQLDKSGLPSDRFFAERPEGSVSTLKIQRTQQEDSAVYLCASSGSLLAGEETQYFGPGTRLLVL.

The chain employs TRBV20-1 and TRBJ1-1, with TRBD1 as a possible D gene (6 bases). The CDR3 contains 16 residues. Germline V gene lookup returns CDR1 DFQATT and CDR2 SNEGSKA (reference sequence). V was pared by 6 bases and J by 3 bases, with 23 bases between. CDR3 coding DNA: TGCAGTGCAGCGCCGGGACACCTGCTGGGGGACACTGAAGCTTTCTTT. It is translated as CSAAPGHLLGDTEAFF.

V gene TRBV6-5 combines with J gene TRBJ2-1, with 11 positions matching TRBD2. Trimming took 0 bases from V and 9 from J; bases not matched to a gene: 4. CDR1 is MNHEY and CDR2 is SVGAGI in the germline V gene. The CDR3 sequence is 15 residues long. CDR3 DNA: TGTGCCAGCAGTTACTCGGGGACTAGCGGTTCTGAGCAGTTCTTC. This codes for CASSYSGTSGSEQFF.

This CDR3 is CATSRGGRGETQYF. DNA for the CDR3: TGTGCCACCAGCAGAGGCGGGAGGGGGGAGACCCAGTACTTC. The rearrangement links TRBV15 to TRBJ2-5, with 9 nucleotides matching TRBD2. The junction had 2 bases not matched to a gene; V was cut back by 1 base and J by 5 bases. The CDR3 sequence is 14 residues long. CDR1 is LNHNV and CDR2 is YYDKDF in the germline V gene (reference sequence).

The V call is TRBV5-1, the J call TRBJ2-7; D perhaps matches TRBD2 (5 bases). Germline values: CDR1 SGHRS, CDR2 YFSETQ. The V end was cut by 0 bases, the J end by 6 bases, with 13 bases between. The CDR3 contains 14 residues. The CDR3 sequence: CASSLARGSGEQYF. The CDR3 DNA is TGCGCCAGCAGCTTGGCCCGGGGTTCCGGCGAGCAGTACTTC.

The rearrangement joins TRBV9 to TRBJ2-7; perhaps TRBD2 as D (5 bases). The V gene lost 3 bases and the J gene lost 6 bases, with 13 bases spanning the gap. Germline V gene lookup returns CDR1 SGDLS and CDR2 YYNGEE. This CDR3 contains 13 residues. CDR3 sequence (DNA): TGTGCCAGCAGCGCCACTCACGGGGTCGAGCAGTACTTC. It specifies CASSATHGVEQYF.

The V and J genes are TRBV5-6 and TRBJ2-3; D is ambiguous. Per germline, CDR1 SGHDT and CDR2 YYEEEE. The CDR3 runs to 12 residues. Trimming pared 5 bases from V and 7 bases from J, leaving 11 bases between. CDR3 DNA: TGTGCCAGCAGTTTTAAGGGCTATACGCAGTATTTT. The encoded protein is CASSFKGYTQYF.

The chain carries TRBV7-3 and TRBJ2-1, with 11 positions matching TRBD2. Germline assignment: CDR1 SGHTA and CDR2 FQGTGA. V dropped 11 bases and J dropped 10; count of bases not matched to a gene: 7. CDR3 size: 12 residues. The CDR3 here is CAVGVAGGEQFF. In nucleotides, the CDR3 is TGTGCCGTGGGTGTAGCGGGGGGGGAGCAGTTCTTC.

The chain employs TRBV4-1 and TRBJ1-5; possible D gene TRBD1, 6 bases. Germline CDR1 MGHRA, CDR2 YSYEKL. CDR3 length equals 14 residues. Between the trimmed V and J ends, which lost 1 base and 3 bases, there was a span of 7 bases. In nucleotides, the CDR3 is TGCGCCAGCAGCCAAGCAGGGGTCAATCAGCCCCAGCATTTT. Its protein is CASSQAGVNQPQHF.

This chain joins TRBV6-4 and TRBJ2-1; 10 nucleotides line up with TRBD2. The CDR3 contains 15 residues. Per germline, CDR1 MRHNA and CDR2 SNTAGT. The V segment lost 4 bases and the J segment 0 bases; nucleotides outside the gene matches: 0. In DNA form, the CDR3 reads TGTGCCAGCAGTGTAGCGGGGGGCTCCTACAATGAGCAGTTCTTC. It translates to CASSVAGGSYNEQFF.

This chain joins TRBV6-6 and TRBJ2-1, with 10 bases that match TRBD2. The V gene end was trimmed by 5 bases and the J gene end by 4 bases; junction bases not matched to a gene: 8. This CDR3 region has 16 residues. Germline lookup yields CDR1 MNHNY and CDR2 SVGAGI (reference sequence). CDR3 nucleotides: TGTGCCAGCAGTCCCAAGACTAGCGGGCCTTACAATGAGCAGTTCTTC. The encoded protein is CASSPKTSGPYNEQFF.

The chain recombines TRBV13 with TRBJ2-5, with a possible D match to TRBD1 (6 bases). V lost 4 bases, J lost 4 bases, and 7 bases lay in between. Germline V CDR1 and CDR2: PRHDT, FYEKMQ (reference sequence). CDR3 size: 12 residues. This chain's CDR3 is CASSSRGETQYF. The CDR3 region has the DNA TGTGCCAGCAGCTCCAGGGGAGAGACCCAGTACTTC. Filled out from reference TRBV13 and TRBJ2-5, the complete variable domain reads AAGVIQSPRHLIKEKRETATLKCYPIPRHDTVYWYQQGPGQDPQFLISFYEKMQSDKGSIPDRFSAQQFSDYHSELNMSSLELGDSALYFCASSSRGETQYFGPGTRLLVL.

The V and J genes are TRBV14 and TRBJ2-2, with D hard to call. CDR1 SGHDN and CDR2 FVKESK come from the germline V gene. V was pared by 1 base and J by 0 bases, with 9 bases between. The CDR3 has 16 amino acids. The CDR3 region is CASSQGEFPNTGELFF. The CDR3 DNA follows: TGTGCCAGCAGCCAAGGTGAATTCCCGAACACCGGGGAGCTGTTTTTT.

V gene TRBV3-1 combines with J gene TRBJ2-5, with unresolved D. The CDR3 extends over 13 amino acids. Deletions cut 4 bases from V and 0 bases from J, with 6 bases between. Germline CDR1 reads LGHDT; CDR2 reads YNNKEL (reference sequence). The CDR3 DNA reads as TGTGCCAGCAGCCCGAGACACCAAGAGACCCAGTACTTC. Its protein product is CASSPRHQETQYF.

V usage is TRBV4-3 and J usage is TRBJ2-2; 9 nucleotides match TRBD1. Losses at the gene ends were 3 bases for V and 4 bases for J; bases not matched to a gene: 6. This CDR3 region has 16 residues. Germline lookup yields CDR1 LGHNA and CDR2 YSLEER. The CDR3 nucleotides are TGCGCCAGCAGCCAGCCGGGACAGGGTCCCACCGGGGAGCTGTTTTTT. As protein: CASSQPGQGPTGELFF.

V gene TRBV7-9 combines with J gene TRBJ2-3; no firm D call. Looked up from germline, CDR1 is SEHNR and CDR2 is FQNEAQ (reference sequence). The CDR3 runs 15 residues. The ends were cut back, 5 bases at V and 2 bases at J, with 14 bases in the middle. Written as DNA, the CDR3 is TGTGCCAGCAGCCGTTTTTCCCCGGACACAGATACGCAGTATTTT. Amino acid sequence: CASSRFSPDTDTQYF.

V usage is TRBV27 and J usage is TRBJ1-4, with D unresolved. Germline V gene data show CDR1 as MNHEY and CDR2 as SMNVEV (reference sequence). The length of the CDR3 is 12 residues. Between the trimmed V and J ends, which lost 8 bases and 5 bases, there was a span of 9 bases. The CDR3 coding sequence is TGTGCCAGCGGTGGGTTGAATGAAAAACTGTTTTTT. Translating it yields CASGGLNEKLFF.

The V call is TRBV18, the J call TRBJ2-1; D is unresolved. Trimming cost V 2 bases and J 9 bases, with 8 bases left between them. This CDR3 is built from 12 residues. The V gene's germline CDR1 is KGHSH and CDR2 LQKENI. CDR3 sequence reads: CASSPGAGEQFF. The CDR3 DNA is TGTGCCAGCTCACCAGGAGCCGGTGAGCAGTTCTTC.

The V gene is TRBV30, the J gene TRBJ2-7; D is unclear. Germline loops: CDR1 GTSNPN, CDR2 SVGIG (reference sequence). The germline V and J ends were trimmed by 0 bases and 0 bases, with 15 bases remaining between them. This CDR3 is 16 amino acids long. CDR3 nucleotide sequence: TGTGCCTGGAGTGTAGGGCAGGCCATTAGCTCCTACGAGCAGTACTTC. Its protein is CAWSVGQAISSYEQYF.